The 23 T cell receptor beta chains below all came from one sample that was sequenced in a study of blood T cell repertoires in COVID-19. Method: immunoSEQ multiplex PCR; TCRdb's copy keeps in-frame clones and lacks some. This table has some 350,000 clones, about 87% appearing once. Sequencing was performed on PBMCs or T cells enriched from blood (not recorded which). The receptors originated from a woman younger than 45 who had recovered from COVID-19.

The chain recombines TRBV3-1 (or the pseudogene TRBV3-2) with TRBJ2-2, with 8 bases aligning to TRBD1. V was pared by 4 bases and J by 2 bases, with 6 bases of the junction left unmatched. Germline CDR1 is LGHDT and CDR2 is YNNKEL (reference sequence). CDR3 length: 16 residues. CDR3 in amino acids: CASSRGQGINTGELFF. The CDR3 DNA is TGTGCCAGCAGCCGCGGACAGGGAATAAACACCGGGGAGCTGTTTTTT.

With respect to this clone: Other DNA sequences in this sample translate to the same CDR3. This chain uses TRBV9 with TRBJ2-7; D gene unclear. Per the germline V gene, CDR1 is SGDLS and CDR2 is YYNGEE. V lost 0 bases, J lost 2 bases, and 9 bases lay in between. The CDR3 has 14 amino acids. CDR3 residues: CASSVGAGTYEQYF. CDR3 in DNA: TGTGCCAGCAGCGTAGGCGCAGGCACCTACGAGCAGTACTTC.

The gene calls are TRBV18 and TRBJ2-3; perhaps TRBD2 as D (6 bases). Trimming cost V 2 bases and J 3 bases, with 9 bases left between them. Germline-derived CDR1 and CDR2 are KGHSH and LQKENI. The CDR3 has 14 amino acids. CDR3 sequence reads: CASSPGGVTDTQYF. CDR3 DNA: TGTGCCAGCTCACCAGGCGGGGTTACAGATACGCAGTATTTT.

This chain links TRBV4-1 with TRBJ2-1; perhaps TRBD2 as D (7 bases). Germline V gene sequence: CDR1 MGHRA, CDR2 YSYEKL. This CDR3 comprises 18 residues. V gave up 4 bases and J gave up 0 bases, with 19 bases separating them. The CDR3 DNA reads TGCGCCAGCAGCCCCATGGGGGGGACATCCCTCTCCTACAATGAGCAGTTCTTC. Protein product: CASSPMGGTSLSYNEQFF.

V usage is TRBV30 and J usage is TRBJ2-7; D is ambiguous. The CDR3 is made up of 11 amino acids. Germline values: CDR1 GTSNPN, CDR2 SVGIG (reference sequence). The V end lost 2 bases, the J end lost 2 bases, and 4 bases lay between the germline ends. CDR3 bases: TGTGCCTGGAGTTCAGCCTACGAGCAGTACTTC. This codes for CAWSSAYEQYF.

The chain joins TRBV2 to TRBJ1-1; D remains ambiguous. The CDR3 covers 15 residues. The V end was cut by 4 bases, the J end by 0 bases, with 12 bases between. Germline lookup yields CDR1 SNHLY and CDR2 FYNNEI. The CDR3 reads CASSGKLIMNTEAFF. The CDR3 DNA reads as TGTGCCAGCAGTGGCAAACTGATCATGAACACTGAAGCTTTCTTT.

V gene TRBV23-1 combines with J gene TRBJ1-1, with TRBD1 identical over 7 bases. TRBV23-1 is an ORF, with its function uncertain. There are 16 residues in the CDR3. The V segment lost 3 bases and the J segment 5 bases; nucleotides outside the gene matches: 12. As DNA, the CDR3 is TGCGCCAGCAGTCACCAACAACAGGGGAGAGAAACTGAAGCTTTCTTT. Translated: CASSHQQQGRETEAFF.

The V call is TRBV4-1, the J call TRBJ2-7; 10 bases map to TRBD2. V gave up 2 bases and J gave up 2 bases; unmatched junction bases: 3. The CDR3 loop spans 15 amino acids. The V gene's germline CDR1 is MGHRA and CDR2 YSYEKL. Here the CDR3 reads CASSQTTSGAYEQYF. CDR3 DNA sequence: TGCGCCAGCAGCCAAACTACTAGCGGGGCCTACGAGCAGTACTTC.

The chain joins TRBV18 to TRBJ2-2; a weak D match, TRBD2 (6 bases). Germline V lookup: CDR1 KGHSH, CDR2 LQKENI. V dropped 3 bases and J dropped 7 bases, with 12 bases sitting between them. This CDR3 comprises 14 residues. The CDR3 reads CASSPRGGGGELFF. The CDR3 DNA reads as TGTGCCAGCTCACCGCGGGGAGGAGGCGGGGAGCTGTTTTTT.

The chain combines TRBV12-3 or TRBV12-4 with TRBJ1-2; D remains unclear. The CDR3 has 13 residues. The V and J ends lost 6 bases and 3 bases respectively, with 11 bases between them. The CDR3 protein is CASSPALDYGYTF. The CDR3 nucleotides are TGTGCCAGCAGCCCCGCACTTGACTATGGCTACACCTTC.

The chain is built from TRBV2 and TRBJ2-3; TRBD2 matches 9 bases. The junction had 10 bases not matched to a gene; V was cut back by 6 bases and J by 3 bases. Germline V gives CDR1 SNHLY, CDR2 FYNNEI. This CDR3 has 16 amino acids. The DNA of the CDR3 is TGTGCCAGCAGCGGTAGCGGGGGCACGGGGACAGATACGCAGTATTTT. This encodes CASSGSGGTGTDTQYF. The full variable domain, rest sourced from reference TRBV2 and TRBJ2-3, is EPEVTQTPSHQVTQMGQEVILRCVPISNHLYFYWYRQILGQKVEFLVSFYNNEISEKSEIFDDQFSVERPDGSNFTLKIRSTKLEDSAMYFCASSGSGGTGTDTQYFGPGTRLTVL.

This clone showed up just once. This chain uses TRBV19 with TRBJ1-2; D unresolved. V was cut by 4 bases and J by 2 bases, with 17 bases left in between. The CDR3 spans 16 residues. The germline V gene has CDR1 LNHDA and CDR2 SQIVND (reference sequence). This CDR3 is CASSTDKRTGNYGYTF. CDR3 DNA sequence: TGTGCCAGTAGTACCGATAAAAGGACGGGGAACTATGGCTACACCTTC.

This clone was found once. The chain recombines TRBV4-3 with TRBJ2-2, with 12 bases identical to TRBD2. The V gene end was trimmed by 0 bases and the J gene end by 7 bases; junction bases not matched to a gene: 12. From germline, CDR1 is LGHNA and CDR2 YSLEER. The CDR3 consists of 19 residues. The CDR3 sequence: CASSQDPPPSGGAIGELFF. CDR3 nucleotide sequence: TGCGCCAGCAGCCAAGACCCCCCCCCTAGCGGGGGGGCTATCGGGGAGCTGTTTTTT.

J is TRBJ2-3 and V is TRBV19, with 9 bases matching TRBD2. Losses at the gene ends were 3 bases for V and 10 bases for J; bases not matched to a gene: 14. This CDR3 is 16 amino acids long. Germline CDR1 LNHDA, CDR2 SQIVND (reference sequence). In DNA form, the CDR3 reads TGTGCCAGTAGTATTTCGGCTAGCGGGGTAGTTTTTTCGCAGTATTTT. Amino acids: CASSISASGVVFSQYF.

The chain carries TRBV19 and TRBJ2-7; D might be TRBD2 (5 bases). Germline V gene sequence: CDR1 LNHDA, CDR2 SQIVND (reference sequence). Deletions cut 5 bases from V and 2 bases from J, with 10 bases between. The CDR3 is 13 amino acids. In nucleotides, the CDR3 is TGTGCCAGTAGTGCGGGCCCGACCTACGAGCAGTACTTC. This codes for CASSAGPTYEQYF.

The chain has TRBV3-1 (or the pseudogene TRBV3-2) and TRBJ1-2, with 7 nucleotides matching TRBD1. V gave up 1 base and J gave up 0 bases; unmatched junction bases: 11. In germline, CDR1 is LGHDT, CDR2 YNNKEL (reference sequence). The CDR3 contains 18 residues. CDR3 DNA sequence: TGTGCCAGCAGCCAAGGGAGGGCCAACAGGGGAGCTAACTATGGCTACACCTTC. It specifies CASSQGRANRGANYGYTF.

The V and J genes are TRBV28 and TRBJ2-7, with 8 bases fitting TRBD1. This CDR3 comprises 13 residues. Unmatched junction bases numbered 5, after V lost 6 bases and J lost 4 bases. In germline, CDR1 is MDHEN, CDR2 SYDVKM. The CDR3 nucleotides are TGTGCCAGCAGGAAACAGGGGGGTTACGAGCAGTACTTC. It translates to CASRKQGGYEQYF.

CDR3 nucleotide sequence: TGCGCCAGCAGCCCCTTGCGGGGGGCGAACAATGAGCAGTTCTTC. Encoded protein: CASSPLRGANNEQFF. V gene TRBV5-1 combines with J gene TRBJ2-1; the match to TRBD2 covers 8 bases. V trimming: 4 bases; J trimming: 5 bases; junction bases outside the gene matches: 8. The CDR3 is 15 amino acids. Germline values: CDR1 SGHRS, CDR2 YFSETQ.

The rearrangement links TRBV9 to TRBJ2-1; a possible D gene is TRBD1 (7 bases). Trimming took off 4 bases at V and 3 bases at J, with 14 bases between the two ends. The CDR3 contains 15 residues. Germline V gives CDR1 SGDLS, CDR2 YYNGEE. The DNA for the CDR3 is TGTGCCAGCAGCCCCAGGGGGGAGAACTACAATGAGCAGTTCTTC. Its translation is CASSPRGENYNEQFF. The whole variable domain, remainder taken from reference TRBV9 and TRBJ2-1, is DSGVTQTPKHLITATGQRVTLRCSPRSGDLSVYWYQQSLDQGLQFLIQYYNGEERAKGNILERFSAQQFPDLHSELNLSSLELGDSALYFCASSPRGENYNEQFFGPGTRLTVL.

CDR3 sequence: CASSQDTDSYEQYF. The CDR3 bases are TGTGCCAGCAGCCAAGATACTGATTCCTACGAGCAGTACTTC. The gene calls are TRBV4-2 and TRBJ2-7; D uncertain. The CDR3 extends over 14 amino acids. Germline CDR1 and CDR2: LGHNA and YNFKEQ. Trimming took 0 bases from V and 1 from J, leaving 7 bases between them.

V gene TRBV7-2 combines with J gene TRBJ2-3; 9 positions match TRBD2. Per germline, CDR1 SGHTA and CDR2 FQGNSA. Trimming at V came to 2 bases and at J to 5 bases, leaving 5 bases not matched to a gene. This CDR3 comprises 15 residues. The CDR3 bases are TGTGCCAGCAGCTTATCGGGACTAGCAGAAGATACGCAGTATTTT. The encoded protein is CASSLSGLAEDTQYF. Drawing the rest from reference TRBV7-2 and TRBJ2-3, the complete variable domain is GAGVSQSPSNKVTEKGKDVELRCDPISGHTALYWYRQSLGQGLEFLIYFQGNSAPDKSGLPSDRFSAERTGGSVSTLTIQRTQQEDSAVYLCASSLSGLAEDTQYFGPGTRLTVL.

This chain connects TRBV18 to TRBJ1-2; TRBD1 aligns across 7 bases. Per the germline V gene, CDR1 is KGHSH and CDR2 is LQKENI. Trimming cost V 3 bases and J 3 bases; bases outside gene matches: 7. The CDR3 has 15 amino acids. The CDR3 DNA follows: TGTGCCAGCTCACCCTCGGGACAGACGTACTATGGCTACACCTTC. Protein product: CASSPSGQTYYGYTF.

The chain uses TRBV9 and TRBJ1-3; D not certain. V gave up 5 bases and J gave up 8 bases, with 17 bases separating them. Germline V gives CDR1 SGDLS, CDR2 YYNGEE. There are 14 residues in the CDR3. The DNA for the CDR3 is TGTGCCAGCAGTACCTCGGGGATCGGAGACACCATATATTTT. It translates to CASSTSGIGDTIYF.